The T cell receptor (beta chain) under discussion was sequenced for a study of blood T cell repertoires in COVID-19. Here immunoSEQ multiplex PCR was the method, and the copy in TCRdb shows in-frame clones only, minus some. The sample shows about 87,000 clones, about 85% of them seen only once. The CDR3 consists of 11 residues. V lost 10 bases, J lost 3 bases, and 9 bases lay in between. The germline gives CDR1 LGHDT, CDR2 YNNKEL (reference sequence). This clonotype was sampled from a woman over 75 with COVID-19, enrolled during active disease. Specimen: peripheral blood. The chain joins TRBV3-1 (or the pseudogene TRBV3-2) to TRBJ1-2; weak D call: TRBD1 (5 bases). CDR3 nucleotides: TGTGCCACCCAAGGGGACTATGGCTACACCTTC. Its protein product is CATQGDYGYTF.